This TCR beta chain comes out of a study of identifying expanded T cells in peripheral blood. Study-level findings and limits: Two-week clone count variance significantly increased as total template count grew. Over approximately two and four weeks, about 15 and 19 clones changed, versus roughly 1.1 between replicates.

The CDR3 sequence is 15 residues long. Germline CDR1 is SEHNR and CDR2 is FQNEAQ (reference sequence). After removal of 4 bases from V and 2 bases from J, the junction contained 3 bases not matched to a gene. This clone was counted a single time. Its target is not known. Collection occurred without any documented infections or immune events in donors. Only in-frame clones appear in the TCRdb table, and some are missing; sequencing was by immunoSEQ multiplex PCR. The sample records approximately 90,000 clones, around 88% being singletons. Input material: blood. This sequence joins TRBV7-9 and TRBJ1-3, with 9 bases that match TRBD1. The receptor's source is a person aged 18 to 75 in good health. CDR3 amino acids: CASSYDRGTGNTIYF. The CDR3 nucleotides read TGTGCCAGCAGCTATGACAGGGGGACTGGAAACACCATATATTTT.